This T cell receptor (beta chain) was identified during a study of identifying expanded T cells in peripheral blood. General study points: About 1.2 clones differed between technical replicates, versus about 16 and 19 over time. Across healthy donors, higher total template counts meant significantly greater approximately 2-week count variance.

CDR3 size: 18 residues. From germline, CDR1 is SGHDT and CDR2 YYEEEE. With 5 bases removed from V and 0 bases from J, the gap between germline ends came to 22 bases. During the collection period, no donor immune events like infections were recorded. Clones were sequenced by immunoSEQ multiplex PCR, and TCRdb holds only the in-frame ones, with some missing. The sample holds 95,000 to 100,000 clones, about 83% seen once. For this clone: Its antigen is undetermined.

V is TRBV5-6 and J is TRBJ2-3; D might be TRBD1 (6 bases). The specimen sequenced was blood. The sequence derives from a person aged 18 to 70 in good health. The CDR3 loop reads CASSCLLVGAPSTDTQYF. For the CDR3, the DNA is TGTGCCAGCAGTTGTCTCCTTGTGGGGGCCCCTAGCACAGATACGCAGTATTTT.